This entry lists 7 T cell receptor beta chains sequenced from one sample in a study of T cells expressing NK-cell markers. For each CDR3 protein, TCRdb gives one entry from its re-call of the 5' RACE reads, without DNA. In total, the table holds over 150,000 distinct CDR3 sequences. The specimen sequenced was blood T cells: a sorted CD56 or NKG2C T cell subset, CD4+ or CD8+ T cells, or bulk PBMC T cells (not recorded which). The receptors come from a woman in her forties or fifties in good health.

The genes are TRBV10-1 and TRBJ2-7; the D call of TRBD1 rests on TCRdb alone, since no DNA is present to check it. The CDR3 extends over 16 amino acids. CDR1 is WNHNN, CDR2 SYGVQD, per germline (reference sequence). CDR3 residues: CASSQLRDSEAYEQYF.

The V and J genes are TRBV5-1 and TRBJ2-1; TCRdb calls TRBD2, which cannot be checked without DNA. CDR1 and CDR2 from the germline V gene are SGHRS and YFSETQ. CDR3 size: 16 residues. CDR3 protein: CASSPGGTIKLNEQFF.

The chain is built from TRBV6-1 and TRBJ2-5. Germline CDR1 is MNHNS and CDR2 is SASEGT. The CDR3 has 13 amino acids. The CDR3 loop reads CASSEGTVVTQYF.

This sequence joins TRBV4-1 and TRBJ2-7. This CDR3 is built from 16 residues. The germline V gene encodes CDR1 MGHRA and CDR2 YSYEKL. This CDR3 reads CASSQDPSALSYEQYF.

This chain links TRBV29-1 with TRBJ2-7; TCRdb gives TRBD2 as the D gene, but with no DNA this cannot be confirmed. The V gene's germline CDR1 is SQVTM and CDR2 ANQGSEA. The CDR3 totals 14 residues. The CDR3 region is CSVLRSGRRNEQYF.

The V call is TRBV19, the J call TRBJ2-1. CDR3 length: 13 amino acids. Germline loops: CDR1 LNHDA, CDR2 SQIVND (reference sequence). CDR3 protein: CASSISNYNEQFF.

The rearrangement links TRBV2 to TRBJ2-1; TCRdb picks TRBD2, but there is no DNA to check that call. Per the germline V gene, CDR1 is SNHLY and CDR2 is FYNNEI. This CDR3 is built from 17 residues. The CDR3 spells CASSVTSGSYTLNEQFF. Supplemented by reference TRBV2 and TRBJ2-1, the full variable domain reads EPEVTQTPSHQVTQMGQEVILRCVPISNHLYFYWYRQILGQKVEFLVSFYNNEISEKSEIFDDQFSVERPDGSNFTLKIRSTKLEDSAMYFCASSVTSGSYTLNEQFFGPGTRLTVL.